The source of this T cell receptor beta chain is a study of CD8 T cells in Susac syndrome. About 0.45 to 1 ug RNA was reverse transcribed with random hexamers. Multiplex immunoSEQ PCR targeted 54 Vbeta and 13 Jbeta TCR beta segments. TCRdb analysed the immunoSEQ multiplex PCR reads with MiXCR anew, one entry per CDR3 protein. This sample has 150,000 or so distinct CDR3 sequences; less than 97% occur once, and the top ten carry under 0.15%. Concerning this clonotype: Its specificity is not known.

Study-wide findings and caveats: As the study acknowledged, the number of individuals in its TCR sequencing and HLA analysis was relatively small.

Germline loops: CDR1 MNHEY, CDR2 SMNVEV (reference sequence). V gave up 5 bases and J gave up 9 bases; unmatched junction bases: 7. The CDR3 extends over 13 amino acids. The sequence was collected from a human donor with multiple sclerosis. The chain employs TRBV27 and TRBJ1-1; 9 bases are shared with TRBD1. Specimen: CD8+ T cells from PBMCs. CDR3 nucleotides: TGTGCCAGCAGTACGACAGGGGGGAACCAAGCTTTCTTT. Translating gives CASSTTGGNQAFF.